This T cell receptor (beta chain) was recorded in a study of blood T cell repertoires in COVID-19. Study information: The analysed material was cDNA or gDNA that came from T cells, B-cell-depleted T cells, or PBMCs.

As originally analysed: Scientists estimated how many nucleated cells there were by amplifying reference gene primers. Here immunoSEQ multiplex PCR was the method, and the copy in TCRdb shows in-frame clones only, minus some. The V and J calls and clone size come from that table; D and trimming were worked out from the DNA. The sample shows around 120,000 clones, approximately 80% of them seen only once. The ends were cut back, 5 bases at V and 5 bases at J, with 6 bases in the middle. Germline-derived CDR1 and CDR2 are SGHAT and FQNNGV. There are 11 residues in the CDR3. The material sequenced was peripheral blood. The rearrangement links TRBV11-2 to TRBJ2-5, with D possibly matching TRBD1 (5 bases). The sequence derives from an elderly woman with acute or convalescent COVID-19. CDR3 coding DNA: TGTGCCAGCAGCAGGGGCGAGACCCAGTACTTC. Protein sequence: CASSRGETQYF.